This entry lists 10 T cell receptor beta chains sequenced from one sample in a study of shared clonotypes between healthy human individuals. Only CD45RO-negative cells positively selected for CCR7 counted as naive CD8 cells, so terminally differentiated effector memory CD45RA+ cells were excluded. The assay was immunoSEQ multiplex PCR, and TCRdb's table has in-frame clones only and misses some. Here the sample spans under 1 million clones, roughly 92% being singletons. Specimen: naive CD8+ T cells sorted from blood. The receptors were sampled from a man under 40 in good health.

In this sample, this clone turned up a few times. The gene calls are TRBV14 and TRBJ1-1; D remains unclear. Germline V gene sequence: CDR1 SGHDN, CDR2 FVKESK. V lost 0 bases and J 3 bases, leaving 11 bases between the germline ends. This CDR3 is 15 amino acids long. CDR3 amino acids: CASSQDSGSYTEAFF. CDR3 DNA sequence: TGTGCCAGCAGCCAAGATAGTGGGAGTTACACTGAAGCTTTCTTT.

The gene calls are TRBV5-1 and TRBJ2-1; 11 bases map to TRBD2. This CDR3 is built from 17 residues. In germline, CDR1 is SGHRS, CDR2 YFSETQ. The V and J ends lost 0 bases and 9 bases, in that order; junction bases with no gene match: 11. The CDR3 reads CASSLGVTSGIRGEQFF. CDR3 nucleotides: TGCGCCAGCAGCTTGGGGGTGACTAGCGGGATTAGGGGTGAGCAGTTCTTC.

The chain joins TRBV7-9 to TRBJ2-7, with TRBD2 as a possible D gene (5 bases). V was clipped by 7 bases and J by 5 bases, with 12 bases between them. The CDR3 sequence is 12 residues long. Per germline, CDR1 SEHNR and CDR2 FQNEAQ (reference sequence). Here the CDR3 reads CASTGTFNEQYF. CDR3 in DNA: TGTGCCAGCACGGGAACCTTCAACGAGCAGTACTTC.

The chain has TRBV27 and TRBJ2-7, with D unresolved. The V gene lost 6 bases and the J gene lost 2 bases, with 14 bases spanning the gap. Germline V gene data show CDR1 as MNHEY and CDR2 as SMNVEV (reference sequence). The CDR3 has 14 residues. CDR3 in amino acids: CASRPSGPAYEQYF. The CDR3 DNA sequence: TGTGCCAGCAGGCCCTCCGGGCCTGCCTACGAGCAGTACTTC.

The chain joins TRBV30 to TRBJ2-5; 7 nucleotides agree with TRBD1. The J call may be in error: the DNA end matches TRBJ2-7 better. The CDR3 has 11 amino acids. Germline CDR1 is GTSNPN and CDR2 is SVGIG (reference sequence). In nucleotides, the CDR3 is TGTGCCTGCCAAACAGGGGACGAGCAGTACTTC. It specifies CACQTGDEQYF.

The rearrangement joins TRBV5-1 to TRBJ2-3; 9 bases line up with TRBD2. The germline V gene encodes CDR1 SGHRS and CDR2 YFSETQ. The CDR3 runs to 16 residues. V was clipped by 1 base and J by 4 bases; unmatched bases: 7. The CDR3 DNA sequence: TGCGCCAGCAGCTTGTTTGGTAGCGGGAGATCAGATACGCAGTATTTT. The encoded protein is CASSLFGSGRSDTQYF.

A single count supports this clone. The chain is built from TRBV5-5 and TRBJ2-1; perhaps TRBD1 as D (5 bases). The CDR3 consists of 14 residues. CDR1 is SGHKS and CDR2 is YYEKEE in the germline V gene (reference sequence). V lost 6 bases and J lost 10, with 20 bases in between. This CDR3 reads CASTSQGVTREQFF. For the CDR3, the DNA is TGTGCCAGCACCTCACAAGGGGTAACGAGGGAGCAGTTCTTC.

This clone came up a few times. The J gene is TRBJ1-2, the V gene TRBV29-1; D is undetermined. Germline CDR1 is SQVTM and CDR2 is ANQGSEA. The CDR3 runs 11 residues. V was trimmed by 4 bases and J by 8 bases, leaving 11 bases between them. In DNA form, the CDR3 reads TGCAGCGTTGCTGGTCTTAGGGGCTACACCTTC. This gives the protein CSVAGLRGYTF. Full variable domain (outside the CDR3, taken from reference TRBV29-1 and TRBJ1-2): SAVISQKPSRDICQRGTSLTIQCQVDSQVTMMFWYRQQPGQSLTLIATANQGSEATYESGFVIDKFPISRPNLTFSTLTVSNMSPEDSSIYLCSVAGLRGYTFGSGTRLTVV.

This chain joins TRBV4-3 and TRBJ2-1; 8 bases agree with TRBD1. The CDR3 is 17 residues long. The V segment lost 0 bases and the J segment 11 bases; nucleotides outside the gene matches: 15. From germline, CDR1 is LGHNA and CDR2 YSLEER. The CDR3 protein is CASSQDRTGLSIFQQFF. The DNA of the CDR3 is TGCGCCAGCAGCCAAGATAGGACAGGGTTATCTATCTTCCAGCAGTTCTTC.

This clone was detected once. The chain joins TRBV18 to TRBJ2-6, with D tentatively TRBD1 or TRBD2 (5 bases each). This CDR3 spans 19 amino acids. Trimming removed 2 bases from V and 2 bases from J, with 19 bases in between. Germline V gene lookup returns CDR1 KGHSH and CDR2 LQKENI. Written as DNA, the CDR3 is TGTGCCAGCTCACCATCCCGGGGCAGCTTTCTACCTGGGGCCAACGTCCTGACTTTC. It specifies CASSPSRGSFLPGANVLTF.